The clone carrying this T cell receptor beta chain was seen repeatedly, ten times or more. What it binds is unknown. This sample was taken from a study of T cells in Graves' hyperthyroidism and ophthalmopathy. Germline-derived CDR1 and CDR2 are SGHTA and FQGNSA. Losses at the gene ends were 4 bases for V and 6 bases for J; bases not matched to a gene: 11. The CDR3 is 16 amino acids. Whole-study results and caveats: By a 13 V-J model, ophthalmopathy was set apart from stable hyperthyroidism.

RNA transcripts yielded amplified TCR beta CDR3 regions. Carried out on the TCR CDR3, a first-round RT-PCR used the HTBI primer set. TCRdb re-called the multiplex PCR reads with MiXCR, one entry per CDR3 protein. This table has about 360,000 distinct CDR3 sequences, less than 15% appearing once. Sequenced: blood. The sequence was collected from a young woman with Graves' hyperthyroidism. The chain is built from TRBV7-2 and TRBJ1-2, with 10 bases aligning to TRBD1. In nucleotides, the CDR3 is TGTGCCAGCAGCTCACACGAGACAGGGGGCGTCGATGGCTACACCTTC. Protein: CASSSHETGGVDGYTF.